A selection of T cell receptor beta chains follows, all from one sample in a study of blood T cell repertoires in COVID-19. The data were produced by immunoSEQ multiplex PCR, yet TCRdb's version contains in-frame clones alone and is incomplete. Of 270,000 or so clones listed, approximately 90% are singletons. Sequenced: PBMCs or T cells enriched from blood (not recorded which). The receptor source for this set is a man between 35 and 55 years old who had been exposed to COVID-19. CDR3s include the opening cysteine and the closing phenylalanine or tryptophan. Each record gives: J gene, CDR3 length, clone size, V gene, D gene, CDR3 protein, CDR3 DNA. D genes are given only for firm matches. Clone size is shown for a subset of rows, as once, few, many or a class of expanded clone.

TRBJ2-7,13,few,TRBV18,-,CASSPTVSYEQYF,TGTGCCAGCTCACCGACAGTTTCCTACGAGCAGTACTTC
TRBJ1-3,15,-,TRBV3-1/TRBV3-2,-,CASSQDRGVGNTIYF,TGTGCCAGCAGCCAAGATCGGGGAGTCGGAAACACCATATATTTT
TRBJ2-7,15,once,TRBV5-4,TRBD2,CASSLEAGRVYEQYF,TGTGCCAGCAGCTTGGAAGCGGGAAGAGTCTACGAGCAGTACTTC
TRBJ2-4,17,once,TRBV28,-,CASSTKPRGIAKNIQYF,TGTGCCAGCAGTACAAAACCACGGGGGATAGCCAAAAACATTCAGTACTTC
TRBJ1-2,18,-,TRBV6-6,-,CASSPNIPGLRSDYGYTF,TGTGCCAGCAGTCCCAATATACCGGGACTCCGGAGTGACTATGGCTACACCTTC
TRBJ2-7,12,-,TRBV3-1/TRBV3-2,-,CASSQSAYEQYF,TGTGCCAGCAGCCAGTCCGCCTACGAGCAGTACTTC
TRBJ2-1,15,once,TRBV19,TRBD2,CASSPGTSGSTEQFF,TGTGCCAGTAGTCCGGGGACTAGCGGGAGTACTGAGCAGTTCTTC
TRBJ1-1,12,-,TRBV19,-,CASAKVPTEAFF,TGTGCCAGCGCTAAAGTCCCCACTGAAGCTTTCTTT
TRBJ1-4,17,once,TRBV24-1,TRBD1,CATSDGTGAATNEKLFF,TGTGCCACCAGTGATGGGACAGGGGCAGCAACTAATGAAAAACTGTTTTTT
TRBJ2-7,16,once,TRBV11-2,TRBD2,CASSLLAGGGFYEQYF,TGTGCCAGCAGCTTACTCGCGGGGGGTGGTTTCTACGAGCAGTACTTC
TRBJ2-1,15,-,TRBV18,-,CASSPGWGVTNEQFF,TGTGCCAGCTCGCCTGGTTGGGGGGTTACCAATGAGCAGTTCTTC
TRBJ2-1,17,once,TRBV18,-,CASSPERTGSSYNEQFF,TGTGCCAGCTCACCGGAACGGACGGGGAGCTCCTACAATGAGCAGTTCTTC
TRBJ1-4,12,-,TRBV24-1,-,CATSDRGEKLFF,TGTGCCACCAGTGACCGAGGTGAAAAACTGTTTTTT
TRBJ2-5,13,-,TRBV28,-,CASTGFPEETQYF,TGTGCCAGCACAGGGTTCCCCGAAGAGACCCAGTACTTC
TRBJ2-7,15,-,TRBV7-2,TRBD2,CASSFSGRASHEQYF,TGTGCCAGCAGCTTTAGCGGGAGGGCCTCCCACGAGCAGTACTTC
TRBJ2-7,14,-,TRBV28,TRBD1,CASRPGTGRVEQYF,TGTGCCAGCAGACCCGGGACAGGGCGGGTCGAGCAGTACTTC
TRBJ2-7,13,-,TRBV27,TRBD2,CASSFSGRNEQYF,TGTGCCAGCAGTTTTAGCGGGAGGAACGAGCAGTACTTC
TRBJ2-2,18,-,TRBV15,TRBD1,CATSSLRQGAEVTGELFF,TGTGCCACCAGCAGTCTTCGACAGGGGGCTGAGGTGACCGGGGAGCTGTTTTTT
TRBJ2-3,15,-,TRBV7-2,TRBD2,CASTLISGRVDTQYF,TGTGCCAGCACCCTAATTAGCGGGAGGGTAGATACGCAGTATTTT
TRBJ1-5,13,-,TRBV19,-,CASSRQPNQPQHF,TGTGCCAGTAGTAGGCAACCCAATCAGCCCCAGCATTTT
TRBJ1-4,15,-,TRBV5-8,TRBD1,CASSGRTGRGEKLFF,TGTGCCAGCAGCGGAAGGACAGGGCGGGGAGAAAAACTGTTTTTT
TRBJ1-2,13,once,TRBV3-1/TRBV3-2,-,CASSQGSEYGYTF,TGTGCCAGCAGCCAGGGGAGCGAGTATGGCTACACCTTC
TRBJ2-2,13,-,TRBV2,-,CASIDRNTGELFF,TGTGCCAGCATTGATAGGAACACCGGGGAGCTGTTTTTT
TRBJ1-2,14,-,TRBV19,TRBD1,CASSTGQGFGGYTF,TGTGCCAGTAGTACGGGACAGGGGTTTGGGGGCTACACCTTC
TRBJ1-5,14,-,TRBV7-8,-,CASSGRQLNQPQHF,TGTGCCAGCAGCGGGCGACAGCTCAATCAGCCCCAGCATTTT
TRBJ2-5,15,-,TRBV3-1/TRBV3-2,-,CASSHGSATGETQYF,TGTGCCAGCAGCCATGGTAGCGCAACGGGGGAGACCCAGTACTTC
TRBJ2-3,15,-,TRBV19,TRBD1,CASRARDRGMDTQYF,TGTGCCAGTAGGGCCAGGGACAGGGGCATGGATACGCAGTATTTT
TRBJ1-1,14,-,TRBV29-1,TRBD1,CSFRDRVGNTEAFF,TGCAGCTTCCGGGACAGGGTCGGGAACACTGAAGCTTTCTTT
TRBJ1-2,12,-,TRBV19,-,CASSVQGEGYTF,TGTGCCAGTAGTGTACAGGGTGAGGGCTACACCTTC
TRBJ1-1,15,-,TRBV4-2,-,CASSQDTGGGTEAFF,TGTGCCAGCAGCCAAGATACGGGTGGGGGGACTGAAGCTTTCTTT
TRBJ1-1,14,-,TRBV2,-,CASSETGVGTEAFF,TGTGCCAGCAGTGAAACGGGGGTGGGCACTGAAGCTTTCTTT